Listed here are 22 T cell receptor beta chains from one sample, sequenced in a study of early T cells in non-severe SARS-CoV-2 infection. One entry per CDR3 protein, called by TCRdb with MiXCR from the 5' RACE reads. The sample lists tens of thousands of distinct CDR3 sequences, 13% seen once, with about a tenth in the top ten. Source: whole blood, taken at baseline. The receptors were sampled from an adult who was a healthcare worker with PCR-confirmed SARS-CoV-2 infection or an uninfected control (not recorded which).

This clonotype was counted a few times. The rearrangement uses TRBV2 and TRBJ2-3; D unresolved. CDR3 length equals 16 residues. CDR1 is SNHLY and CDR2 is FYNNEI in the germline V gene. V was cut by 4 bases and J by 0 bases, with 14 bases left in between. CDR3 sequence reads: CASSVVGLVSTDTQYF. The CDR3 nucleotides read TGTGCCAGCAGTGTAGTCGGGCTAGTCAGCACAGATACGCAGTATTTT.

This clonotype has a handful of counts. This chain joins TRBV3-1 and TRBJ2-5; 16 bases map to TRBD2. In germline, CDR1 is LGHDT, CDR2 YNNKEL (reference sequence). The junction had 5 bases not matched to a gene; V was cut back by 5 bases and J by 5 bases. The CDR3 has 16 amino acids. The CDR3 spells CASSIGTSGGAETQYF. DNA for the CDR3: TGTGCCAGCAGCATTGGGACTAGCGGGGGGGCTGAGACCCAGTACTTC.

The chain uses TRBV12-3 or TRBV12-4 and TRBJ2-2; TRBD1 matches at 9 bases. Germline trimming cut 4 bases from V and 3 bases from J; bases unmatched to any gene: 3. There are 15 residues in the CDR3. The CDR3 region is CASSWTGVDTGELFF. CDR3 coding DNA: TGTGCCAGCAGTTGGACAGGGGTGGACACCGGGGAGCTGTTTTTT.

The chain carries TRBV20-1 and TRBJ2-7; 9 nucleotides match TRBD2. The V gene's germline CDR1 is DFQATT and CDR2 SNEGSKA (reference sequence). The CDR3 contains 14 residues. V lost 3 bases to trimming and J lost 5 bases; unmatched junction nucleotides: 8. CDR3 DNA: TGCAGTGCTAGTCGCGGGAGGGCCCGTAACGAGCAGTACTTC. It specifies CSASRGRARNEQYF.

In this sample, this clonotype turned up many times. The CDR3 nucleotides are TGTGCCACCAGTGACCCTTACAGGGGCACTGAAGCTTTCTTT. Translating it yields CATSDPYRGTEAFF. V is TRBV24-1 and J is TRBJ1-1; 7 bases are a match to TRBD1. Trimming removed 4 bases from V and 4 bases from J; junction bases left unmatched: 5. This CDR3 is 14 amino acids long. Germline CDR1 KGHDR, CDR2 SFDVKD.

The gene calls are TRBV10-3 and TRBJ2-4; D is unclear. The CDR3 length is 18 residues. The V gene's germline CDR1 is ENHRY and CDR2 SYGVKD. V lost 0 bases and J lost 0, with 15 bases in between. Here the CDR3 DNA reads TGTGCCATCAGTGAGTCCCAGCAAGAGCTGCTAGCCAAAAACATTCAGTACTTC. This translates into CAISESQQELLAKNIQYF.

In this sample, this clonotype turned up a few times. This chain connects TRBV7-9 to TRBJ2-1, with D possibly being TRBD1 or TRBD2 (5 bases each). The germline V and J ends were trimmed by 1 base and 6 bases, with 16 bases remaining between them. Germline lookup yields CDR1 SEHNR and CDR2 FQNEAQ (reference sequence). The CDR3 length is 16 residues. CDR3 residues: CASSLVGQGAPNEQFF. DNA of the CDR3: TGTGCCAGCAGCTTAGTAGGGCAGGGAGCCCCCAATGAGCAGTTCTTC.

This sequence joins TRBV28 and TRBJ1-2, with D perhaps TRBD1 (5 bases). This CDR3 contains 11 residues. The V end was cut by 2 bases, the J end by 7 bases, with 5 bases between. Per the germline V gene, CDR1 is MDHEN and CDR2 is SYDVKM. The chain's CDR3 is CASSLQGGYTF. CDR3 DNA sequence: TGTGCCAGCAGTTTACAGGGTGGCTACACCTTC.

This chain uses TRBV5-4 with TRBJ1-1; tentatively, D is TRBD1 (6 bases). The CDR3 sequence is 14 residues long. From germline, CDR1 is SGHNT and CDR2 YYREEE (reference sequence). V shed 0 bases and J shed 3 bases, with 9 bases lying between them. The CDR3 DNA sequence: TGTGCCAGCAGCTTGGGGGACATGTACACTGAAGCTTTCTTT. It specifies CASSLGDMYTEAFF.

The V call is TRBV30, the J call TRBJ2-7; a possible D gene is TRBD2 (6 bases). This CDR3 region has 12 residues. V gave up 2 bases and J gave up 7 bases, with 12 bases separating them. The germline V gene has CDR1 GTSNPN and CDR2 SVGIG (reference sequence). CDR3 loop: CAWSTSYGEQYF. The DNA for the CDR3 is TGTGCCTGGAGTACTAGCTACGGGGAGCAGTACTTC.

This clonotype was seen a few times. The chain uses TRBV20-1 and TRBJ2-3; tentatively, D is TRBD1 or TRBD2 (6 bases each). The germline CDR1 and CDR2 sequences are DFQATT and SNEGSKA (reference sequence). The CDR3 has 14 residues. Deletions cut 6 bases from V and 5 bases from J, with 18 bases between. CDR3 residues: CSAQRGGPGDTQYF. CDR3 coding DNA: TGCAGTGCCCAGAGAGGGGGGCCGGGAGATACGCAGTATTTT.

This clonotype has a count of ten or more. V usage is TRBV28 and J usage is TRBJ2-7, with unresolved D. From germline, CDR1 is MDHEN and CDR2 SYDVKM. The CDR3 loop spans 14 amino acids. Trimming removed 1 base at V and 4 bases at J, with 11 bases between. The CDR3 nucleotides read TGTGCCAGCAGTTTATACGTGGCGGCGTACGAGCAGTACTTC. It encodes CASSLYVAAYEQYF.

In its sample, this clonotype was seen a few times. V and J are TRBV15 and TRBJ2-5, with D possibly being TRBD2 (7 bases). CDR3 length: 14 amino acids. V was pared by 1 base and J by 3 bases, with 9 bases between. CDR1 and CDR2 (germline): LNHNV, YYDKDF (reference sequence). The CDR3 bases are TGTGCCACCAGCAGAGGGGGGGGCAAAGAGACCCAGTACTTC. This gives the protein CATSRGGGKETQYF.

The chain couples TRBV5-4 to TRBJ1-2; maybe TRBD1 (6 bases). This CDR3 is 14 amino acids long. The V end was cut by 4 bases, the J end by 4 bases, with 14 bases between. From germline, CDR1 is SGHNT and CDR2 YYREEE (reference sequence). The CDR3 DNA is TGTGCCAGCAGCCAGCGAGAAGGGGGCTATGGCTACACCTTC. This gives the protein CASSQREGGYGYTF.

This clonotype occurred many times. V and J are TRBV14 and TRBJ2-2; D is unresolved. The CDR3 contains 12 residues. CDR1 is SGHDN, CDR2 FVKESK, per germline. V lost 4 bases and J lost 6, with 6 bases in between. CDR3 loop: CASSLTAGELFF. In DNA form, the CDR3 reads TGTGCCAGCAGCCTTACTGCCGGGGAGCTGTTTTTT.

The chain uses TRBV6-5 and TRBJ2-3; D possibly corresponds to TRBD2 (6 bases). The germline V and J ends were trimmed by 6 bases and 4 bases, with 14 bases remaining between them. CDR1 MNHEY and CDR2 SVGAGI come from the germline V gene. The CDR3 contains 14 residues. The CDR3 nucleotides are TGTGCCAGCAGCCTGGGACTGGGGGCAGATACGCAGTATTTT. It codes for CASSLGLGADTQYF.

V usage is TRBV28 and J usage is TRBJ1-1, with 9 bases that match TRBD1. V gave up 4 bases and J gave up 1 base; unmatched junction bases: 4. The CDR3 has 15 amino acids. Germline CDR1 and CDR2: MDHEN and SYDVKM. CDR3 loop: CASSSPGQGNTEAFF. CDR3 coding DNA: TGTGCCAGCAGTTCCCCGGGACAGGGGAACACTGAAGCTTTCTTT.

The CDR3 is CASSPGQAPYGYTF. The CDR3 DNA reads TGTGCCAGCAGTCCGGGACAGGCTCCCTATGGCTACACCTTC. This rearrangement joins TRBV27 to TRBJ1-2; 8 bases are shared with TRBD1. V gave up 5 bases and J gave up 4 bases; unmatched junction bases: 6. The CDR3 is 14 residues long. Germline V gives CDR1 MNHEY, CDR2 SMNVEV (reference sequence).

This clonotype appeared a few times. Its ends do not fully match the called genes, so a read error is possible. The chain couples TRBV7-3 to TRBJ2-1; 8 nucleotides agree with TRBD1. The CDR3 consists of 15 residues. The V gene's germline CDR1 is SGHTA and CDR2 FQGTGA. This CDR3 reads CASSPGTGFENEQFF. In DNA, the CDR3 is TGCGCCAGCAGCCCCGGGACAGGTTTTGAGAATGAGCAGTTCTTC.

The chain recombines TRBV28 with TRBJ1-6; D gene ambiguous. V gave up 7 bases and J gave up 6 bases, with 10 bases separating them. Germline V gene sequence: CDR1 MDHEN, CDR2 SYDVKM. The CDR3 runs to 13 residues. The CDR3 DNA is TGTGCCAGCATAGACGGGCGTAATTCACCCCTCCACTTT. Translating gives CASIDGRNSPLHF.

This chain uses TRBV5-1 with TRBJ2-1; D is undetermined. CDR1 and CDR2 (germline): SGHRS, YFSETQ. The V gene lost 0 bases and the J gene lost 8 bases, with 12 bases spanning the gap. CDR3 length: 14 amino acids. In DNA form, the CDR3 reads TGCGCCAGCAGCTTGGTGGTTAGCCCTTATGAGCAGTTCTTC. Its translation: CASSLVVSPYEQFF.

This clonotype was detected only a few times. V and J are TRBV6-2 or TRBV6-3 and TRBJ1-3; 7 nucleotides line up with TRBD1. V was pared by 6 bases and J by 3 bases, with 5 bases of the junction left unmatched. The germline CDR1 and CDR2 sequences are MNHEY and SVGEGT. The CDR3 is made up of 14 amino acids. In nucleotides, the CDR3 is TGTGCCAGCAGGCCCGGGACAGATGGAAACACCATATATTTT. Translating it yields CASRPGTDGNTIYF.